Given below is one TCR beta chain in context. This sample was taken from a study of blood T cell repertoires in COVID-19. Study summary: The origin of the acute and convalescent COVID-19 samples was the United States, Italy and Spain.

V gave up 2 bases and J gave up 6 bases; unmatched junction bases: 4. The CDR3 runs 14 residues. The germline V gene has CDR1 MNHEY and CDR2 SVGAGI. As handled by the study authors: Estimated nucleated cell counts came from reference gene primer amplification. The repertoire was sequenced with immunoSEQ multiplex PCR; TCRdb's copy has only in-frame clones and lacks some. V and J calls and clone size follow that table, whereas D and trimming were derived from the DNA. The data show approximately 130,000 clones, roughly four fifths seen once. This sequence originates from a human donor in a cohort sampled during active COVID-19. Sequenced input: peripheral blood. The chain couples TRBV6-5 to TRBJ1-2, with 9 bases that match TRBD1. As DNA, the CDR3 is TGTGCCAGCAGTTACGACGGGACAGGGAATGGCTACACCTTC. It yields the protein CASSYDGTGNGYTF.